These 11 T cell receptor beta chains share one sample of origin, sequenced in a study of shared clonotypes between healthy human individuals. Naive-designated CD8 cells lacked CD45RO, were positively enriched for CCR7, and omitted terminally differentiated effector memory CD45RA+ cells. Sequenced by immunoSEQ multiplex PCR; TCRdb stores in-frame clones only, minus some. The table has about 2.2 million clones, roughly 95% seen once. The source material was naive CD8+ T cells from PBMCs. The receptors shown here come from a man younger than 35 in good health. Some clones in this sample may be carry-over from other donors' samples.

CDR3 residues: CASSLDIDYEQYF. CDR3 bases: TGTGCCAGCAGCTTGGACATTGACTACGAGCAGTACTTC. V usage is TRBV5-4 and J usage is TRBJ2-7, with no clear D. CDR3 length: 13 residues. From germline, CDR1 is SGHNT and CDR2 YYREEE (reference sequence). V lost 0 bases to trimming and J lost 3 bases, with 7 bases between them.

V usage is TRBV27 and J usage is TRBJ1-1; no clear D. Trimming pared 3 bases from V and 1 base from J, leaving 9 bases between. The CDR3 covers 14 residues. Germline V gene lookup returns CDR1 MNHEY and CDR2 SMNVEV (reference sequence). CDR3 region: CASSLVNTNTEAFF. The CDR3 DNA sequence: TGTGCCAGCAGTTTGGTCAACACGAACACTGAAGCTTTCTTT.

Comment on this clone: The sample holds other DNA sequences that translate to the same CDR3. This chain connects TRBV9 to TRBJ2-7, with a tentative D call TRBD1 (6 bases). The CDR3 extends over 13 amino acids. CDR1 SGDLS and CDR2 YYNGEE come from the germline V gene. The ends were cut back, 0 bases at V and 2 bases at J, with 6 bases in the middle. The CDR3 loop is CASSVAGAYEQYF. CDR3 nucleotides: TGTGCCAGCAGCGTAGCAGGGGCCTACGAGCAGTACTTC. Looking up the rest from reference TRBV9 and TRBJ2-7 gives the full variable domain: DSGVTQTPKHLITATGQRVTLRCSPRSGDLSVYWYQQSLDQGLQFLIQYYNGEERAKGNILERFSAQQFPDLHSELNLSSLELGDSALYFCASSVAGAYEQYFGPGTRLTVT.

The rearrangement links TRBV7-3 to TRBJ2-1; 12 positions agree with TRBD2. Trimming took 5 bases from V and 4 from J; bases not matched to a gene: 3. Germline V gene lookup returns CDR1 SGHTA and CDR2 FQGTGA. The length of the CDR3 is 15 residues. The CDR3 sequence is CASSPTSGGYNEQFF. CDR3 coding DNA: TGTGCCAGCAGCCCGACTAGCGGGGGATACAATGAGCAGTTCTTC.

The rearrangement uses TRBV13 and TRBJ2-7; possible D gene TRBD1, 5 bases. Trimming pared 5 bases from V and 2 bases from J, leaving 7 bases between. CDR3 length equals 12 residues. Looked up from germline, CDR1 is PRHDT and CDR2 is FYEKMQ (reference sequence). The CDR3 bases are TGTGCCAGCAGCGCAGGGACCTACGAGCAGTACTTC. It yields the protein CASSAGTYEQYF.

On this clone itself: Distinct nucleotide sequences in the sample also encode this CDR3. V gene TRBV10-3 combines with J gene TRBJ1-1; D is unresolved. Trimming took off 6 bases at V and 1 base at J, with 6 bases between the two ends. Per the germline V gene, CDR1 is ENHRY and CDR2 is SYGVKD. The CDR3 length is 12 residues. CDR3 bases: TGTGCCATCAGAGGCGGGAACACTGAAGCTTTCTTT. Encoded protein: CAIRGGNTEAFF.

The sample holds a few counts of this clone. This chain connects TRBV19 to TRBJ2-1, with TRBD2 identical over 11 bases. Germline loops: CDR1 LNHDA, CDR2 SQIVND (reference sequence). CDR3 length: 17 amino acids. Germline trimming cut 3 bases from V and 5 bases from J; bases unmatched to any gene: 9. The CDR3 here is CASSIHLSGRANNEQFF. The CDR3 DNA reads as TGTGCCAGTAGTATCCATCTTAGCGGGAGGGCTAACAATGAGCAGTTCTTC.

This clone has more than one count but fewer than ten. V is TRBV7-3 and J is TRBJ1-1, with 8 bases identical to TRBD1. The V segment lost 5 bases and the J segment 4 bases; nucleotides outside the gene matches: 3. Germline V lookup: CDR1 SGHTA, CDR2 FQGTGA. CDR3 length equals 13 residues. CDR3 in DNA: TGTGCCAGCAGCGTTACAGGGGGCACTGAAGCTTTCTTT. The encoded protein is CASSVTGGTEAFF. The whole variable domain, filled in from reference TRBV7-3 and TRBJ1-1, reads GAGVSQTPSNKVTEKGKYVELRCDPISGHTALYWYRQSLGQGPEFLIYFQGTGAADDSGLPNDRFFAVRPEGSVSTLKIQRTERGDSAVYLCASSVTGGTEAFFGQGTRLTVV.

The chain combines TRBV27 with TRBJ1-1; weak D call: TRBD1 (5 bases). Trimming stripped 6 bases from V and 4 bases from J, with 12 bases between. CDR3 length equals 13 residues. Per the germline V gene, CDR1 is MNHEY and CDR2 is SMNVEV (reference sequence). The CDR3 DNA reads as TGTGCCAGCAGGGCAGGGTTGACCACTGAAGCTTTCTTT. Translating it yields CASRAGLTTEAFF.

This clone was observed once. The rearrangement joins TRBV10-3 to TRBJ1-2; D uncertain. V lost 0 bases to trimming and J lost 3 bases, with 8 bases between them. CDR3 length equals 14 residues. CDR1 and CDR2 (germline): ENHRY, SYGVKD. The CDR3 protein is CAISESTRDYGYTF. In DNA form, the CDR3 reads TGTGCCATCAGTGAGTCGACTAGGGACTATGGCTACACCTTC.

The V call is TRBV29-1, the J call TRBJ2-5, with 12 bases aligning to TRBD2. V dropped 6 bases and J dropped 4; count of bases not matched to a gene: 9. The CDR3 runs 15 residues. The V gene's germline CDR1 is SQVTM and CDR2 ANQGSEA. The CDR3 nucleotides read TGCAGCGTGCGGGTGGGGGGACTAGCGGGAGAGACCCAGTACTTC. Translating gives CSVRVGGLAGETQYF.